This T cell receptor (beta chain) was profiled in a study of blood T cell repertoires in COVID-19. Study at large: The study drew acute and convalescent COVID-19 samples from the United States, Italy and Spain. The cDNA or gDNA used as material had been derived from T cells, B-cell-depleted T cells, or PBMCs.

In the source study's methods: Estimation of nucleated cell counts was performed using reference gene primer amplification. The assay was immunoSEQ multiplex PCR, and TCRdb's table has in-frame clones only and misses some. V and J calls and clone size follow that table, whereas D and trimming were derived from the DNA. The sample holds around 250,000 clones, about 87% seen once. Losses at the gene ends were 2 bases for V and 5 bases for J; bases not matched to a gene: 7. Germline V CDR1 and CDR2: SGHTA, FQGNSA. This CDR3 contains 16 residues. Sequencing input: peripheral blood. The chain recombines TRBV7-2 with TRBJ2-7, with 12 bases fitting TRBD1. The origin of this receptor is a woman in her seventies with active or convalescent COVID-19. The CDR3 loop is CASSLKSGTGGNEQYF. CDR3 in DNA: TGTGCCAGCAGCTTAAAGAGTGGGACAGGGGGCAACGAGCAGTACTTC.